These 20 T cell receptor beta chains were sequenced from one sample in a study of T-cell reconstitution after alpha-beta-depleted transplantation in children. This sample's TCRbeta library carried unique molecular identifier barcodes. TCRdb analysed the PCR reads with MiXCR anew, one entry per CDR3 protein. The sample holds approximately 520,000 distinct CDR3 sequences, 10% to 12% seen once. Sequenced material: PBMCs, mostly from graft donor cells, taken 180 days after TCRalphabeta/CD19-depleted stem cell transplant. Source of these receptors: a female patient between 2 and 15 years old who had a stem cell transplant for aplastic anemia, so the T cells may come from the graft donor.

The CDR3 nucleotides are TGCAGTGCTAGAGCCGGCACCGGGGAGCTGTTTTTT. Translating gives CSARAGTGELFF. The chain uses TRBV20-1 and TRBJ2-2; D unresolved. The CDR3 is 12 amino acids. In germline, CDR1 is DFQATT, CDR2 SNEGSKA (reference sequence). Trimming cost V 1 base and J 4 bases, with 4 bases left between them.

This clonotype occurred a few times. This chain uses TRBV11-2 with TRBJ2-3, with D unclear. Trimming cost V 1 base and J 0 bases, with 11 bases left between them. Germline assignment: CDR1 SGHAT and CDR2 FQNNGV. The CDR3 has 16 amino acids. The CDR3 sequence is CASSLVSATSTDTQYF. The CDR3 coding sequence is TGTGCCAGCAGCTTAGTATCGGCTACTAGCACAGATACGCAGTATTTT. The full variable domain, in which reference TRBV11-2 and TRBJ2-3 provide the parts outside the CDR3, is EAGVAQSPRYKIIEKRQSVAFWCNPISGHATLYWYQQILGQGPKLLIQFQNNGVVDDSQLPKDRFSAERLKGVDSTLKIQPAKLEDSAVYLCASSLVSATSTDTQYFGPGTRLTVL.

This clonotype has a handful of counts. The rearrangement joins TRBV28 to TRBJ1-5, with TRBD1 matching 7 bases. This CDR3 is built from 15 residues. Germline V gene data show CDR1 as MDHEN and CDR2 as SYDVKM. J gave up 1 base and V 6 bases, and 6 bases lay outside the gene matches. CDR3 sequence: CASRGGTVSNQPQHF. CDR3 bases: TGTGCCAGCAGGGGGGGGACAGTCAGCAATCAGCCCCAGCATTTT.

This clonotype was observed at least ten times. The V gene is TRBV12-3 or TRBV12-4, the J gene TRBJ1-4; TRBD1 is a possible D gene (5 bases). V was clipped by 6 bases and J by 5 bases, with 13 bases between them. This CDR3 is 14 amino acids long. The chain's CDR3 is CASRKGIRNEKLFF. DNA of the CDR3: TGTGCCAGCAGGAAGGGGATCCGAAATGAAAAACTGTTTTTT.

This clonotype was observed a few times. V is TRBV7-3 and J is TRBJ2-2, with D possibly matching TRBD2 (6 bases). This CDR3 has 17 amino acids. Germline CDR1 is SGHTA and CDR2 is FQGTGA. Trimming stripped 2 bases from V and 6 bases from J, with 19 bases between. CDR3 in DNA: TGTGCCAGCAGCTTATCTCCCGGTGGACTACTATCCGGGGAGCTGTTTTTT. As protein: CASSLSPGGLLSGELFF. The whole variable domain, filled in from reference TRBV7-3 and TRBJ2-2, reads GAGVSQTPSNKVTEKGKYVELRCDPISGHTALYWYRQSLGQGPEFLIYFQGTGAADDSGLPNDRFFAVRPEGSVSTLKIQRTERGDSAVYLCASSLSPGGLLSGELFFGEGSRLTVL.

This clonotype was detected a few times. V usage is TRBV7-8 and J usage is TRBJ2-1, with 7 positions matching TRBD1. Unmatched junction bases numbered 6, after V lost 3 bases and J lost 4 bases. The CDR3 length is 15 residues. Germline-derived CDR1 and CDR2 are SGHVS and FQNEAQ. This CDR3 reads CASSLRQGRYNEQFF. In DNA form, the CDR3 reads TGTGCCAGCAGCTTGAGACAGGGCCGATACAATGAGCAGTTCTTC.

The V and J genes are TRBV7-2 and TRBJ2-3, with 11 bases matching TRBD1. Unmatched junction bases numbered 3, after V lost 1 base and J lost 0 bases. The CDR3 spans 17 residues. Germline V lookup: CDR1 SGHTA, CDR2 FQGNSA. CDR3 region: CASSLVGTGGSTDTQYF. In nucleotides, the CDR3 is TGTGCCAGCAGCTTAGTAGGGACAGGGGGAAGCACAGATACGCAGTATTTT.

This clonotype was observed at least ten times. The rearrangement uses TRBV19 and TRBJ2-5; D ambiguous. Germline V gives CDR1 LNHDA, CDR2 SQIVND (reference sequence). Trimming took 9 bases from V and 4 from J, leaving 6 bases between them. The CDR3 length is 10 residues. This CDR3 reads CASLGETQYF. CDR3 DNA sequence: TGTGCCAGCCTGGGAGAGACCCAGTACTTC.

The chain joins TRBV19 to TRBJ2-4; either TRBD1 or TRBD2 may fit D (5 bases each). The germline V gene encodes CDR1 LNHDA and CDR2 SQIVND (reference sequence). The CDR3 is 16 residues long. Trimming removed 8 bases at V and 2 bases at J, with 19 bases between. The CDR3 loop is CASRLGTTGSKNIQYF. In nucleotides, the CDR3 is TGTGCCAGTCGACTTGGGACCACAGGATCCAAAAACATTCAGTACTTC.

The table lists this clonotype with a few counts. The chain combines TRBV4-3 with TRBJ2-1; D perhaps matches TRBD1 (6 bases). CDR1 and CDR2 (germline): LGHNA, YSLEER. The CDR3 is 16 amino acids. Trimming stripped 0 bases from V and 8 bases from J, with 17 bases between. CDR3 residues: CASSQDPQGKGDEQFF. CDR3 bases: TGCGCCAGCAGCCAAGATCCCCAGGGGAAGGGGGATGAGCAGTTCTTC.

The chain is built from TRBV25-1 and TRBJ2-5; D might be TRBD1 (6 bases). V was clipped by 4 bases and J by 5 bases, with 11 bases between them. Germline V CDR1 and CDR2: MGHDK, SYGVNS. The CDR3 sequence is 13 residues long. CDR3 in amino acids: CASSVRGRETQYF. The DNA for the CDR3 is TGTGCCAGCAGTGTCAGGGGAAGGGAGACCCAGTACTTC.

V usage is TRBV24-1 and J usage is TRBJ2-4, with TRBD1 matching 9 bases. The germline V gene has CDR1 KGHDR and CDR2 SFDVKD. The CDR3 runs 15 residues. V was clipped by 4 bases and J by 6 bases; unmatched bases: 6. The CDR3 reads CATSDPDRGVNIQYF. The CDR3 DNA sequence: TGTGCCACCAGTGACCCTGACAGGGGGGTAAACATTCAGTACTTC.

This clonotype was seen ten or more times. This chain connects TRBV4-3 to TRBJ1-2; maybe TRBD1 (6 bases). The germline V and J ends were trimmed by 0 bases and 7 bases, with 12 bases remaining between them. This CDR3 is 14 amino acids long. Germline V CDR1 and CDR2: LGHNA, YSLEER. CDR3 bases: TGCGCCAGCAGCCAAGATCAGGACAGCCTTGGCTACACCTTC. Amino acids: CASSQDQDSLGYTF.

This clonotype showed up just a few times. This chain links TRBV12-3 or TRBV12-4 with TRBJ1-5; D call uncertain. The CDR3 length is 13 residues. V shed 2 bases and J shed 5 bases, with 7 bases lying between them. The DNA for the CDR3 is TGTGCCAGCAGTTTAAGTTCGTATCAGCCCCAGCATTTT. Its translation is CASSLSSYQPQHF.

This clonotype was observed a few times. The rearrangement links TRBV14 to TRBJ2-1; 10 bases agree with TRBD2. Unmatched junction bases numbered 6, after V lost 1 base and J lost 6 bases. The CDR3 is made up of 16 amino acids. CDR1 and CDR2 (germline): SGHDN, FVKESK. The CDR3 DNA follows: TGTGCCAGCAGCCAAGGGTGGACTAGCGGCTCCAATGAGCAGTTCTTC. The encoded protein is CASSQGWTSGSNEQFF. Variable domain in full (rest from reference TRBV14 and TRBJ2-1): EAGVTQFPSHSVIEKGQTVTLRCDPISGHDNLYWYRRVMGKEIKFLLHFVKESKQDESGMPNNRFLAERTGGTYSTLKVQPAELEDSGVYFCASSQGWTSGSNEQFFGPGTRLTVL.

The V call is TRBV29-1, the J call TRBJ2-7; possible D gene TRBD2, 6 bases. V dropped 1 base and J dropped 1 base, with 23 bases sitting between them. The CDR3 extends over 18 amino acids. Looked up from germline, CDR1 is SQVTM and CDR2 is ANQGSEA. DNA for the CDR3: TGCAGCGTTGAAGCCCCGGGTGGGGGGTTCCCTCAATCCTACGAGCAGTACTTC. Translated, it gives CSVEAPGGGFPQSYEQYF.

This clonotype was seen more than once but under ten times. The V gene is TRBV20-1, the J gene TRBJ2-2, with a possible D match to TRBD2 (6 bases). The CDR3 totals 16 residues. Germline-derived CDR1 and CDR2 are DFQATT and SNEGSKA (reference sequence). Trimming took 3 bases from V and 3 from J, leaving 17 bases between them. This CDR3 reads CSARHNRDWYTGELFF. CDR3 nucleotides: TGCAGTGCTAGGCACAACCGGGACTGGTACACCGGGGAGCTGTTTTTT.

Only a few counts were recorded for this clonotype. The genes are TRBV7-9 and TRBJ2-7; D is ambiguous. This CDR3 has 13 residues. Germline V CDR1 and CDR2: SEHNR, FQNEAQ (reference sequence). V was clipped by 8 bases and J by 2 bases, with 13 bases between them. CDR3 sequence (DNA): TGTGCCAGCGGAGCCTTAACCCCCTACGAGCAGTACTTC. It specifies CASGALTPYEQYF.

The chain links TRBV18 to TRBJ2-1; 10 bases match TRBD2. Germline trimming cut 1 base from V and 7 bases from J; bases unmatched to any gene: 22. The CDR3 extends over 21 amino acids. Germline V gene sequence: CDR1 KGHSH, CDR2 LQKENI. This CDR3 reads CASSPRQLGPLSGRGRNEQFF. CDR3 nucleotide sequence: TGTGCCAGCTCACCACGCCAGCTTGGACCCTTGAGCGGGAGGGGACGAAATGAGCAGTTCTTC.

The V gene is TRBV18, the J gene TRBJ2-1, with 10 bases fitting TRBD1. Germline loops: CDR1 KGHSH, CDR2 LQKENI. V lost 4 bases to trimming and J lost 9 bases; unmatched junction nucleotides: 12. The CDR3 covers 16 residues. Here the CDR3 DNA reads TGTGCCAGCTCACGCGGAGGGACAGGGGAATTTGGTGAGCAGTTCTTC. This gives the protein CASSRGGTGEFGEQFF.